The rows below give T cell receptor beta chains drawn from one sample of a study of Ad26.COV2.S vaccination and SARS-CoV-2 variants. Repertoires were generated with immunoSEQ multiplex PCR, while TCRdb's copy carries only in-frame clones and drops some. The sample has around 400,000 clones, 89% seen once; the top ten hold approximately 1.9%. The input for sequencing was peripheral blood, taken in a trial of Ad26.COV2.S vaccine versus placebo. Every receptor here comes from a person between 18 and 59 years old who received the Ad26.COV2.S COVID-19 vaccine or a placebo. Both conserved end residues are part of each CDR3. The D gene is left open where the match is weak. The size entry is marked missing in some rows and otherwise reads once, few, many or a size class.

TGTGCCAGCAGCCCAGGGACTAGCGGCCTAACAGATACGCAGTATTTT CASSPGTSGLTDTQYF NA TRBV11-3 TRBD2 TRBJ2-3
TGTGCCAGCAGTTACTCGAGGAGGGCCAATCAGCCCCAGCATTTT CASSYSRRANQPQHF NA TRBV6-5 NA TRBJ1-5
TGTGCCAGTAGTACCTTACAGGGTTCTGGGGCCAACGTCCTGACTTTC CASSTLQGSGANVLTF NA TRBV19 NA TRBJ2-6
TGTGCCAGTAGTCTCAACCCCGGACAGGGGGTCACTGAAGCTTTCTTT CASSLNPGQGVTEAFF NA TRBV19 TRBD1 TRBJ1-1
TGCGCCAGCAGCTTGGCCCTAGGTAGCGGGGTCCCCTACGAGCAGTACTTC CASSLALGSGVPYEQYF few TRBV5-1 TRBD2 TRBJ2-7
TGTGCCAGCAGTGATGGGGGTAGGCCCCAGCATTTT CASSDGGRPQHF NA TRBV6-1 NA TRBJ1-5
TGTGCCAGCAGCTTGGACGGTGGCTGGGTAGCGGGAGCTGGAGATACGCAGTATTTT CASSLDGGWVAGAGDTQYF NA TRBV7-2 TRBD2 TRBJ2-3
TGTGCCAGCTCACCACTCGCCGGGAAAATTGCCAATGAGCAGTTCTTC CASSPLAGKIANEQFF NA TRBV18 NA TRBJ2-1
TGTGCCAGCAGTTACTCTCGGCTAGGAGGGGAGACCCAGTACTTC CASSYSRLGGETQYF NA TRBV6-5 NA TRBJ2-5
TGCGCCAGCACCTCAGGGGGCGGAGAGACCCAGTACTTC CASTSGGGETQYF NA TRBV5-1 TRBD1 TRBJ2-5
TGTGCCAGCAGTTTAACCCGACAGCTTGGGTCCACAGATACGCAGTATTTT CASSLTRQLGSTDTQYF NA TRBV28 NA TRBJ2-3
TGTGCCACCAGCTACTCGGCTAGCGCCCGCTCGGGTGAGCAGTTCTTC CATSYSASARSGEQFF NA TRBV15 NA TRBJ2-1
TGCGCCAGCAGCTTAGGCCAGCGGGGAAGTCCCCTCCACTTT CASSLGQRGSPLHF NA TRBV5-1 NA TRBJ1-6
TGTGCCAGCAGTCCCCCCGGGGCAGGGGAACCTGAAGCTTTCTTT CASSPPGAGEPEAFF few TRBV28 NA TRBJ1-1
TGTGCCAGCAGCCGAACTACAATGTCTAATGAAAAACTGTTTTTT CASSRTTMSNEKLFF once TRBV3-1/TRBV3-2 NA TRBJ1-4
TGTGCCAGCAGCTTAGTCGCGGGATACCAAGAGACCCAGTACTTC CASSLVAGYQETQYF NA TRBV7-2 NA TRBJ2-5
TGTGCCAGCAGTTACGAGGGGGCTGTTTACGAGCAGTACTTC CASSYEGAVYEQYF NA TRBV6-6 TRBD1 TRBJ2-7
TGTGCCAGCAGTCCCCTCGGGGGGGGACGAGGCAATCAGCCCCAGCATTTT CASSPLGGGRGNQPQHF NA TRBV27 NA TRBJ1-5
TGTGCCAGCGGGACTAGCGGGACTGGTGAGCAGTTCTTC CASGTSGTGEQFF NA TRBV7-3 TRBD2 TRBJ2-1
TGTGCTAGTGGTTTAACGGGACTAGCGGCGAACACCGGGGAGCTGTTTTTT CASGLTGLAANTGELFF NA TRBV12-5 TRBD2 TRBJ2-2
TGTGCCAGCAGTGAGTTGGGGGCGGAATCTGGCTACACCTTC CASSELGAESGYTF NA TRBV6-1 NA TRBJ1-2
TGTGCCACCCAGGGGGCAGGGCGCCGGAACACCATATATTTT CATQGAGRRNTIYF NA TRBV19 TRBD1 TRBJ1-3
TGTGCCAGCAGCTTAGAATGGCGGGTGCCATACAATGAGCAGTTCTTC CASSLEWRVPYNEQFF NA TRBV7-2 NA TRBJ2-1
TGTGCCAGCAGTTACTCGCCAGGGGGTGGACAGTACAATGAGCAGTTCTTC CASSYSPGGGQYNEQFF NA TRBV6-2/TRBV6-3 TRBD1 TRBJ2-1